A single sample gave rise to the 31 T cell receptor beta chains below, sequenced in a study of cytomegalovirus exposure and HLA in healthy donors. The primer mix had 60 Vbeta and 13 Jbeta primers. Only in-frame clones appear in the TCRdb table, and some are missing; sequencing was by immunoSEQ multiplex PCR. This sample has about 170,000 clones; more than 70% occur once, and the top ten carry roughly 1.5%. The sample was PBMCs. The receptors stem from a male donor in good health and CMV-seronegative.

This clone was counted a few times. Other DNA sequences from this sample encode an identical CDR3 as well. This chain uses TRBV10-3 with TRBJ1-2; 8 bases align to TRBD1. V dropped 0 bases and J dropped 2; count of bases not matched to a gene: 11. CDR1 is ENHRY and CDR2 is SYGVKD in the germline V gene. This CDR3 comprises 18 residues. The CDR3 here is CAISESASTGGRNYGYTF. The CDR3 DNA reads as TGTGCCATCAGTGAGTCGGCTTCCACAGGGGGGAGGAACTATGGCTACACCTTC.

The CDR3 here is CASSSHTGLADPTTYEQYF. DNA for the CDR3: TGCGCCAGCAGCTCGCACACGGGACTAGCGGATCCCACGACCTACGAGCAGTACTTC. The rearrangement joins TRBV5-1 to TRBJ2-7, with TRBD2 matching over 11 bases. V was pared by 3 bases and J by 2 bases, with 16 bases of the junction left unmatched. Germline V gene sequence: CDR1 SGHRS, CDR2 YFSETQ. The CDR3 sequence is 19 residues long.

The chain is built from TRBV27 and TRBJ2-3; 8 nucleotides line up with TRBD2. The trim removed 5 bases at V and 2 bases at J, leaving 18 bases unmatched. In germline, CDR1 is MNHEY, CDR2 SMNVEV (reference sequence). CDR3 length equals 19 residues. The DNA for the CDR3 is TGTGCCAGCAGTAGTGTTTCTAGCGGGTCGAGCCGACACACAGATACGCAGTATTTT. This encodes CASSSVSSGSSRHTDTQYF.

The chain couples TRBV2 to TRBJ1-2; D is possibly TRBD1 (6 bases). The CDR3 is 12 residues long. The germline V and J ends were trimmed by 6 bases and 10 bases, with 15 bases remaining between them. CDR1 and CDR2 (germline): SNHLY, FYNNEI. DNA for the CDR3: TGTGCCAGCAGGAGTACACAGGGAGCCTACACCTTC. Protein: CASRSTQGAYTF.

This clone was recorded only once. The V gene is TRBV4-3, the J gene TRBJ2-4; 9 positions match TRBD2. Trimming at V came to 0 bases and at J to 11 bases, leaving 11 bases not matched to a gene. Germline CDR1 LGHNA, CDR2 YSLEER. The CDR3 totals 16 residues. The CDR3 here is CASSQDLSGTSWLQYF. CDR3 bases: TGCGCCAGCAGCCAAGATCTTTCGGGGACTAGCTGGCTTCAGTACTTC.

The chain couples TRBV29-1 to TRBJ2-7; 15 nucleotides align to TRBD2. Germline V gene data show CDR1 as SQVTM and CDR2 as ANQGSEA. The length of the CDR3 is 17 residues. Unmatched junction bases numbered 12, after V lost 6 bases and J lost 3 bases. CDR3 sequence (DNA): TGCAGCGTAGCCGGGACTAGCGGGAGGCCCCCTAACTACGAGCAGTACTTC. Its protein product is CSVAGTSGRPPNYEQYF.

The chain couples TRBV5-4 to TRBJ1-3; 9 nucleotides match TRBD1. V was clipped by 5 bases and J by 7 bases; unmatched bases: 7. Looked up from germline, CDR1 is SGHNT and CDR2 is YYREEE (reference sequence). The CDR3 is 14 residues long. This CDR3 is CASSRDRAANTIYF. Written as DNA, the CDR3 is TGTGCCAGCAGTCGGGACAGGGCTGCGAACACCATATATTTT.

There are a few counts of this clone. V and J are TRBV2 and TRBJ2-3, with D possibly being TRBD2 (6 bases). The CDR3 length is 14 residues. Deletions cut 3 bases from V and 10 bases from J, with 17 bases between. Germline V gene data show CDR1 as SNHLY and CDR2 as FYNNEI. The CDR3 here is CASSDGTPDRAQYF. For the CDR3, the DNA is TGTGCCAGCAGTGACGGGACTCCCGATCGGGCGCAGTATTTT.

V and J are TRBV28 and TRBJ2-5; 7 bases align to TRBD1. J gave up 4 bases and V 5 bases, and 19 bases lay outside the gene matches. Germline assignment: CDR1 MDHEN and CDR2 SYDVKM. The CDR3 sequence is 18 residues long. The CDR3 here is CASSGWTGRELDRETQYF. In nucleotides, the CDR3 is TGTGCCAGCAGTGGATGGACAGGAAGGGAATTGGATCGAGAGACCCAGTACTTC. Supplemented by reference TRBV28 and TRBJ2-5, the full variable domain reads DVKVTQSSRYLVKRTGEKVFLECVQDMDHENMFWYRQDPGLGLRLIYFSYDVKMKEKGDIPEGYSVSREKKERFSLILESASTNQTSMYLCASSGWTGRELDRETQYFGPGTRLLVL.

The genes are TRBV5-1 and TRBJ2-1, with unresolved D. Trimming took 2 bases from V and 5 from J, leaving 8 bases between them. Germline V CDR1 and CDR2: SGHRS, YFSETQ. There are 13 residues in the CDR3. CDR3 amino acids: CASSFVTNNEQFF. CDR3 in DNA: TGCGCCAGCAGCTTTGTCACTAACAATGAGCAGTTCTTC.

The chain recombines TRBV7-6 with TRBJ2-7; TRBD2 matches 7 bases. The germline V gene has CDR1 SGHVS and CDR2 FNYEAQ. The CDR3 covers 15 residues. The V segment lost 1 base and the J segment 7 bases; nucleotides outside the gene matches: 10. Here the CDR3 reads CASSLGASGSGEQYF. The CDR3 region has the DNA TGTGCCAGCAGCTTAGGGGCTAGCGGATCGGGGGAGCAGTACTTC.

This rearrangement joins TRBV27 to TRBJ2-7; D is unclear. V lost 6 bases, J lost 2 bases, and 14 bases lay in between. The CDR3 sequence is 14 residues long. CDR1 is MNHEY and CDR2 is SMNVEV in the germline V gene (reference sequence). CDR3 loop: CASSQDKLTYEQYF. As DNA, the CDR3 is TGTGCCAGCAGCCAAGATAAACTGACCTACGAGCAGTACTTC.

The chain links TRBV7-9 to TRBJ2-5; TRBD2 is a possible D gene (6 bases). This CDR3 region has 15 residues. V lost 1 base and J lost 7, with 16 bases in between. The germline V gene encodes CDR1 SEHNR and CDR2 FQNEAQ (reference sequence). CDR3 region: CASSLVGDSLGTQYF. The CDR3 coding sequence is TGTGCCAGCAGCTTAGTAGGGGACTCCTTGGGGACCCAGTACTTC.

The rearrangement joins TRBV5-1 to TRBJ2-6, with no clear D. The ends were cut back, 0 bases at V and 8 bases at J, with 15 bases in the middle. Germline V gene sequence: CDR1 SGHRS, CDR2 YFSETQ. This CDR3 comprises 16 residues. Here the CDR3 reads CASSLDTSGRSNVLTF. CDR3 coding DNA: TGCGCCAGCAGCTTGGACACCTCGGGTCGGTCCAACGTCCTGACTTTC. Drawing the rest from reference TRBV5-1 and TRBJ2-6, the complete variable domain is KAGVTQTPRYLIKTRGQQVTLSCSPISGHRSVSWYQQTPGQGLQFLFEYFSETQRNKGNFPGRFSGRQFSNSRSEMNVSTLELGDSALYLCASSLDTSGRSNVLTFGAGSRLTVL.

This clone has a handful of counts. The V gene is TRBV4-3, the J gene TRBJ1-2; 9 bases fit TRBD1. The CDR3 covers 18 residues. After removal of 1 base from V and 4 bases from J, the junction contained 13 bases not matched to a gene. CDR1 is LGHNA and CDR2 is YSLEER in the germline V gene. The CDR3 sequence: CASSQGVLGDRASYGYTF. The DNA of the CDR3 is TGCGCCAGCAGCCAAGGAGTCTTAGGGGACAGGGCCTCCTATGGCTACACCTTC.

V usage is TRBV5-4 and J usage is TRBJ2-1; perhaps TRBD2 as D (5 bases). The V gene lost 0 bases and the J gene lost 0 bases, with 22 bases spanning the gap. CDR1 and CDR2 (germline): SGHNT, YYREEE (reference sequence). The CDR3 extends over 20 amino acids. CDR3 nucleotides: TGTGCCAGCAGCTTGGTCGGGGTTGGAGCCCACGTTGGCTCCTACAATGAGCAGTTCTTC. It specifies CASSLVGVGAHVGSYNEQFF. Using reference TRBV5-4 and TRBJ2-1 for the parts outside the CDR3, the full variable domain is ETGVTQSPTHLIKTRGQQVTLRCSSQSGHNTVSWYQQALGQGPQFIFQYYREEENGRGNFPPRFSGLQFPNYSSELNVNALELDDSALYLCASSLVGVGAHVGSYNEQFFGPGTRLTVL.

The genes are TRBV5-1 and TRBJ1-2; D gene unclear. The V gene lost 5 bases and the J gene lost 8 bases, with 16 bases spanning the gap. Germline V gene lookup returns CDR1 SGHRS and CDR2 YFSETQ. CDR3 length: 13 residues. The CDR3 sequence: CASRSDIRGGYTF. Written as DNA, the CDR3 is TGCGCCAGCAGATCAGACATCCGAGGGGGCTACACCTTC.

The chain is built from TRBV5-1 and TRBJ2-1; 11 bases match TRBD2. Germline values: CDR1 SGHRS, CDR2 YFSETQ. The CDR3 spans 19 residues. J gave up 0 bases and V 0 bases, and 8 bases lay outside the gene matches. CDR3 sequence (DNA): TGCGCCAGCAGCTTGGGGGGGACTAGCGGATTCAGCTCCTACAATGAGCAGTTCTTC. Translation: CASSLGGTSGFSSYNEQFF.

This sequence joins TRBV7-7 and TRBJ2-5; 8 bases line up with TRBD2. Germline V gene lookup returns CDR1 SSHAT and CDR2 FNYEAQ (reference sequence). The trim removed 1 base at V and 5 bases at J, leaving 6 bases unmatched. This CDR3 comprises 15 residues. CDR3 sequence (DNA): TGTGCCAGCAGCTTAGGGCTTGCGGGGGGCGAGACCCAGTACTTC. Translating it yields CASSLGLAGGETQYF.

The chain is built from TRBV28 and TRBJ1-3; D unresolved. Trimming shortened V by 7 bases and J by 9 bases, and 13 bases separated the two germline ends. Germline CDR1 is MDHEN and CDR2 is SYDVKM. The CDR3 covers 12 residues. The CDR3 loop reads CASKKSLGTIYF. For the CDR3, the DNA is TGTGCCAGCAAGAAGTCGCTCGGCACCATATATTTT.

The CDR3 protein is CASSQFLSGPENRADTQYF. In DNA, the CDR3 is TGTGCCAGCAGCCAATTCTTATCAGGGCCCGAAAACCGGGCAGATACGCAGTATTTT. V and J are TRBV14 and TRBJ2-3, with D possibly being TRBD1 (5 bases). V dropped 2 bases and J dropped 4 bases, with 25 bases sitting between them. The germline V gene encodes CDR1 SGHDN and CDR2 FVKESK. The CDR3 is 19 amino acids.

The sample holds a few counts of this clone. CDR3 in DNA: TGTGCCAGCAGTTTAAGCACAGGGGAGGAAGCTTTCTTT. Amino acid sequence: CASSLSTGEEAFF. The V gene is TRBV27, the J gene TRBJ1-1, with 7 positions matching TRBD1. After removal of 2 bases from V and 8 bases from J, the junction contained 5 bases not matched to a gene. In germline, CDR1 is MNHEY, CDR2 SMNVEV (reference sequence). The CDR3 runs to 13 residues.

This clone was seen more than once but under ten times. The chain recombines TRBV7-9 with TRBJ2-7, with 11 bases matching TRBD2. Germline V gene lookup returns CDR1 SEHNR and CDR2 FQNEAQ (reference sequence). The CDR3 totals 16 residues. J gave up 9 bases and V 5 bases, and 15 bases lay outside the gene matches. The CDR3 here is CASSPGGASGGLRQYF. CDR3 nucleotide sequence: TGTGCCAGCAGCCCGGGTGGGGCTAGCGGGGGGTTAAGGCAGTACTTC. Based on the CDR3 plus reference TRBV7-9 and TRBJ2-7, the full variable domain is DTGVSQNPRHKITKRGQNVTFRCDPISEHNRLYWYRQTLGQGPEFLTYFQNEAQLEKSRLLSDRFSAERPKGSFSTLEIQRTEQGDSAMYLCASSPGGASGGLRQYFGPGTRLTVT.

This clone was seen a single time. V usage is TRBV6-1 and J usage is TRBJ2-5; TRBD2 matches at 9 bases. With 4 bases clipped from V and 9 bases from J, the junction kept 6 bases outside the gene matches. Per germline, CDR1 MNHNS and CDR2 SASEGT. The CDR3 spans 13 residues. CDR3: CASSGGGGAAQYF. The CDR3 nucleotides are TGTGCCAGCAGTGGGGGCGGGGGGGCGGCCCAGTACTTC.

This clone has more than one count but fewer than ten. V is TRBV6-4 and J is TRBJ1-3, with D perhaps TRBD1 (5 bases). This CDR3 comprises 16 residues. In germline, CDR1 is MRHNA, CDR2 SNTAGT. Trimming took off 4 bases at V and 3 bases at J, with 16 bases between the two ends. CDR3 loop: CASSALGGKDGNTIYF. CDR3 bases: TGTGCCAGCAGTGCCCTGGGGGGTAAGGATGGAAACACCATATATTTT.

The gene calls are TRBV7-3 and TRBJ2-1; 9 bases fit TRBD2. J gave up 5 bases and V 5 bases, and 10 bases lay outside the gene matches. The CDR3 is 16 residues long. From germline, CDR1 is SGHTA and CDR2 FQGTGA. This CDR3 reads CASSRIAGEEDNEQFF. The CDR3 DNA reads TGTGCCAGCAGCAGAATAGCGGGAGAAGAAGACAATGAGCAGTTCTTC.

The V gene is TRBV5-6, the J gene TRBJ2-7; 7 nucleotides agree with TRBD1. Germline V gene sequence: CDR1 SGHDT, CDR2 YYEEEE. V gave up 2 bases and J gave up 4 bases; unmatched junction bases: 3. This CDR3 has 13 residues. The CDR3 sequence: CASSLGGWYEQYF. The CDR3 DNA reads TGTGCCAGCAGCTTAGGGGGCTGGTACGAGCAGTACTTC.

The chain joins TRBV20-1 to TRBJ2-5, with TRBD1 as a possible D gene (5 bases). The CDR3 is made up of 11 amino acids. V lost 6 bases and J lost 11, with 16 bases in between. Germline V gives CDR1 DFQATT, CDR2 SNEGSKA (reference sequence). The CDR3 is CSASDSVRQYF. Here the CDR3 DNA reads TGCAGTGCGTCCGACAGTGTACGGCAGTACTTC.

V and J are TRBV7-3 and TRBJ2-5; possible D gene TRBD2, 5 bases. This CDR3 comprises 14 residues. Germline lookup yields CDR1 SGHTA and CDR2 FQGTGA. Trimming removed 4 bases from V and 2 bases from J, with 11 bases in between. This CDR3 reads CASSSPGVQETQYF. CDR3 DNA sequence: TGTGCCAGCAGCTCCCCCGGGGTGCAAGAGACCCAGTACTTC.

The chain combines TRBV11-2 with TRBJ2-7; perhaps TRBD2 as D (5 bases). This CDR3 region has 14 residues. Germline values: CDR1 SGHAT, CDR2 FQNNGV. V shed 8 bases and J shed 2 bases, with 16 bases lying between them. Here the CDR3 reads CASGWASLTYEQYF. CDR3 DNA: TGTGCCAGCGGTTGGGCTAGCCTAACCTACGAGCAGTACTTC.

The V gene is TRBV10-3, the J gene TRBJ2-1, with 9 positions matching TRBD2. The length of the CDR3 is 17 residues. V was pared by 4 bases and J by 1 base, with 8 bases of the junction left unmatched. Germline assignment: CDR1 ENHRY and CDR2 SYGVKD. As DNA, the CDR3 is TGTGCCATCAGTGTCGATCGGCTAGCGGGGTCCTACAATGAGCAGTTCTTC. Encoded protein: CAISVDRLAGSYNEQFF.